The 24 T cell receptor beta chains below all came from one sample that was sequenced in a study of blood T cell repertoires in COVID-19. Using immunoSEQ multiplex PCR, the repertoire was profiled, and TCRdb retains in-frame clones only, with some absent. The data hold hundreds of thousands of clones, with 85% to 90% observed a single time. The sample comprised peripheral blood. Receptor source: a woman in her forties or fifties with COVID-19, enrolled during active disease.

The chain uses TRBV9 and TRBJ1-1, with D perhaps matching TRBD1 (6 bases). Trimming pared 1 base from V and 1 base from J, leaving 14 bases between. The CDR3 runs to 16 residues. The germline gives CDR1 SGDLS, CDR2 YYNGEE. The CDR3 loop reads CASSVSYLRGNTEAFF. CDR3 nucleotide sequence: TGTGCCAGCAGCGTATCCTATCTCAGGGGGAACACTGAAGCTTTCTTT.

The chain is built from TRBV2 and TRBJ1-1; TRBD1 aligns across 10 bases. Germline values: CDR1 SNHLY, CDR2 FYNNEI. V lost 6 bases, J lost 4 bases, and 14 bases stayed unmatched. The CDR3 is 17 amino acids. The CDR3 coding sequence is TGTGCCAGCAGGCTCACCGGGACAGGGGATATGGCCACTGAAGCTTTCTTT. Encoded protein: CASRLTGTGDMATEAFF.

The V call is TRBV7-9, the J call TRBJ2-5, with TRBD1 identical over 8 bases. CDR3 length equals 15 residues. Germline loops: CDR1 SEHNR, CDR2 FQNEAQ (reference sequence). The junction had 6 bases not matched to a gene; V was cut back by 5 bases and J by 1 base. The CDR3 region has the DNA TGTGCCAGCAGCCCGGGACAGGTCCCCCAAGAGACCCAGTACTTC. Translation: CASSPGQVPQETQYF.

The J gene is TRBJ2-2, the V gene TRBV3-1 (or the pseudogene TRBV3-2), with TRBD2 matching 9 bases. The V gene's germline CDR1 is LGHDT and CDR2 YNNKEL (reference sequence). V lost 2 bases and J lost 4; bases outside the gene matches: 11. This CDR3 is 18 amino acids long. The CDR3, as DNA: TGTGCCAGCAGCCAACCGGGACTAGCCGGGGTGGGCACCGGGGAGCTGTTTTTT. Amino acids: CASSQPGLAGVGTGELFF.

The genes are TRBV7-8 and TRBJ2-7; D uncertain. This CDR3 has 14 residues. V was trimmed by 3 bases and J by 2 bases, leaving 11 bases between them. The germline V gene has CDR1 SGHVS and CDR2 FQNEAQ. The CDR3 bases are TGTGCCAGCAGCTTCCTGTACGGAGCCTACGAGCAGTACTTC. It is translated as CASSFLYGAYEQYF.

The chain combines TRBV11-2 with TRBJ2-2, with a tentative D call TRBD1 (5 bases). V dropped 5 bases and J dropped 4 bases, with 14 bases sitting between them. CDR1 is SGHAT, CDR2 FQNNGV, per germline. This CDR3 is 15 amino acids long. CDR3 bases: TGTGCCAGCAGCCCCACCCGACAGAGCACCGGGGAGCTGTTTTTT. Translation gives CASSPTRQSTGELFF.

The chain employs TRBV24-1 and TRBJ1-5, with 7 positions matching TRBD1. Per germline, CDR1 KGHDR and CDR2 SFDVKD. V lost 5 bases, J lost 6 bases, and 6 bases stayed unmatched. CDR3 size: 14 residues. The CDR3 region has the DNA TGTGCCACCAGTGTCCCGGGACAGATTCAGCCCCAGCATTTT. Translating gives CATSVPGQIQPQHF.

This clone was picked up one time. The chain couples TRBV11-2 to TRBJ1-3; D ambiguous. V was shortened by 5 bases and J by 7 bases, with 15 bases between the two germline ends. The V gene's germline CDR1 is SGHAT and CDR2 FQNNGV. CDR3 length: 14 amino acids. CDR3 DNA: TGTGCCAGCAGCCTGGGATTAGGGAGGAACACCATATATTTT. This translates into CASSLGLGRNTIYF.

V gene TRBV28 combines with J gene TRBJ1-5; D not certain. CDR1 is MDHEN, CDR2 SYDVKM, per germline. The CDR3 has 13 amino acids. Trimming shortened V by 4 bases and J by 4 bases, and 8 bases separated the two germline ends. The CDR3 region is CASSSPENQPQHF. The CDR3 DNA reads as TGTGCCAGCAGTTCCCCGGAGAATCAGCCCCAGCATTTT.

The chain employs TRBV19 and TRBJ1-5, with 9 bases lining up with TRBD1. Germline CDR1 reads LNHDA; CDR2 reads SQIVND (reference sequence). V lost 7 bases to trimming and J lost 2 bases; unmatched junction nucleotides: 3. The CDR3 extends over 14 amino acids. DNA of the CDR3: TGTGCCAGTACGGACAGGGGTGGCAATCAGCCCCAGCATTTT. Translating gives CASTDRGGNQPQHF.

This rearrangement joins TRBV19 to TRBJ2-7; 7 bases agree with TRBD1. This CDR3 has 13 amino acids. Germline lookup yields CDR1 LNHDA and CDR2 SQIVND (reference sequence). Unmatched junction bases numbered 6, after V lost 6 bases and J lost 4 bases. The CDR3 DNA follows: TGTGCCAGTAGCGTTAAGACAGGGTACGAGCAGTACTTC. Translating it yields CASSVKTGYEQYF. The complete variable domain, with remaining parts taken from reference TRBV19 and TRBJ2-7, reads DGGITQSPKYLFRKEGQNVTLSCEQNLNHDAMYWYRQDPGQGLRLIYYSQIVNDFQKGDIAEGYSVSREKKESFPLTVTSAQKNPTAFYLCASSVKTGYEQYFGPGTRLTVT.

The chain is built from TRBV5-1 and TRBJ1-4, with D possibly being TRBD1 (6 bases). Germline V gives CDR1 SGHRS, CDR2 YFSETQ. Trimming left V 5 bases short and J 8 bases short, with 16 bases between. The CDR3 loop spans 14 amino acids. DNA of the CDR3: TGCGCCAGCAGTAGTTTGGGGGCAGGGGAAAAACTGTTTTTT. Protein sequence: CASSSLGAGEKLFF.

The rearrangement joins TRBV27 to TRBJ1-6; D is unclear. Germline V gives CDR1 MNHEY, CDR2 SMNVEV (reference sequence). Trimming stripped 6 bases from V and 0 bases from J, with 9 bases between. The CDR3 runs 15 residues. The chain's CDR3 is CASRRGGSYNSPLHF. DNA for the CDR3: TGTGCCAGCAGGCGCGGAGGCTCCTATAATTCACCCCTCCACTTT.

This chain links TRBV18 with TRBJ1-4, with 8 bases matching TRBD1. The length of the CDR3 is 17 residues. V lost 6 bases to trimming and J lost 4 bases; unmatched junction nucleotides: 13. CDR1 is KGHSH, CDR2 LQKENI, per germline. CDR3 coding DNA: TGTGCCAGCTCTCAAGAGGCCAGGGGGCATGGTAATGAAAAACTGTTTTTT. Its translation is CASSQEARGHGNEKLFF.

The chain has TRBV28 and TRBJ2-3, with 7 positions matching TRBD2. Losses at the gene ends were 3 bases for V and 2 bases for J; bases not matched to a gene: 8. CDR1 and CDR2 from the germline V gene are MDHEN and SYDVKM. The CDR3 loop spans 16 amino acids. The CDR3 protein is CASSLPSSGPTDTQYF. DNA of the CDR3: TGTGCCAGCAGTTTGCCTTCTAGCGGTCCCACAGATACGCAGTATTTT.

The V call is TRBV6-6, the J call TRBJ1-1, with D possibly matching TRBD1 (5 bases). With 3 bases removed from V and 4 bases from J, the gap between germline ends came to 12 bases. This CDR3 contains 14 residues. Per the germline V gene, CDR1 is MNHNY and CDR2 is SVGAGI (reference sequence). The CDR3 nucleotides are TGTGCCAGCAGTTATGCGGGGGGGAGCACTGAAGCTTTCTTT. Residues: CASSYAGGSTEAFF.

The rearrangement links TRBV5-4 to TRBJ2-2; TRBD2 aligns across 10 bases. Germline CDR1 is SGHNT and CDR2 is YYREEE (reference sequence). J gave up 0 bases and V 4 bases, and 6 bases lay outside the gene matches. This CDR3 contains 17 residues. The CDR3 loop reads CASSTAGLAANTGELFF. The DNA of the CDR3 is TGTGCCAGCAGCACGGCCGGACTAGCGGCGAACACCGGGGAGCTGTTTTTT.

The chain carries TRBV28 and TRBJ2-1, with 11 nucleotides matching TRBD1. The V segment lost 2 bases and the J segment 9 bases; nucleotides outside the gene matches: 6. The CDR3 length is 15 residues. Looked up from germline, CDR1 is MDHEN and CDR2 is SYDVKM. The CDR3 DNA is TGTGCCAGCAGTTTAACGCAGGGACAGGGGGTTGAGCAGTTCTTC. Translated: CASSLTQGQGVEQFF.

This clone was counted a single time. The rearrangement uses TRBV25-1 and TRBJ1-1, with TRBD1 identical over 7 bases. Germline CDR1 reads MGHDK; CDR2 reads SYGVNS. The CDR3 contains 13 residues. J lost 2 bases, V lost 4 bases, and 1 base had no gene match. CDR3 sequence: CASSGQGNTEAFF. In DNA form, the CDR3 reads TGTGCCAGCAGTGGACAGGGAAACACTGAAGCTTTCTTT.

The chain links TRBV6-4 to TRBJ1-3, with TRBD1 matching 9 bases. CDR3 size: 21 residues. Germline CDR1 and CDR2: MRHNA and SNTAGT. V lost 2 bases, J lost 0 bases, and 17 bases stayed unmatched. The CDR3 is CASSDHSRDRVRELSGNTIYF. The CDR3 DNA reads TGTGCCAGCAGTGACCATTCCCGGGACAGGGTAAGGGAGCTCTCTGGAAACACCATATATTTT.

This chain uses TRBV4-1 with TRBJ1-6, with D maybe TRBD1 (5 bases). CDR3 size: 17 residues. Germline assignment: CDR1 MGHRA and CDR2 YSYEKL. Trimming removed 4 bases from V and 7 bases from J, with 20 bases in between. The CDR3 nucleotides are TGCGCCAGCAGCCGGACTATGGGGGGAGAGAGCAATTCACCCCTCCACTTT. It specifies CASSRTMGGESNSPLHF.

The table lists this clone with a count of one. The chain has TRBV2 and TRBJ2-2, with TRBD2 identical over 13 bases. The CDR3 runs to 14 residues. With 6 bases clipped from V and 6 bases from J, the junction kept 1 base outside the gene matches. In germline, CDR1 is SNHLY, CDR2 FYNNEI. The CDR3 region has the DNA TGTGCCAGCAGGGGGACTAGCGGGGCCGGGGAGCTGTTTTTT. It encodes CASRGTSGAGELFF.

The gene calls are TRBV7-3 and TRBJ2-2; D is possibly TRBD2 (5 bases). Trimming took off 4 bases at V and 4 bases at J, with 7 bases between the two ends. The germline V gene encodes CDR1 SGHTA and CDR2 FQGTGA. This CDR3 has 13 amino acids. The CDR3 region is CASSYGITGELFF. As DNA, the CDR3 is TGTGCCAGCAGCTACGGGATCACCGGGGAGCTGTTTTTT.

This rearrangement joins TRBV28 to TRBJ1-2; 7 bases match TRBD1. The CDR3 has 14 amino acids. Germline values: CDR1 MDHEN, CDR2 SYDVKM. V gave up 2 bases and J gave up 4 bases; unmatched junction bases: 4. The CDR3 sequence is CASSLGSGGYGYTF. CDR3 nucleotides: TGTGCCAGCAGTTTAGGCTCAGGGGGCTATGGCTACACCTTC.